This T cell receptor (beta chain) was captured in a study of blood T cell repertoires in COVID-19. Study-level information: Nucleic acid was either cDNA or gDNA, and it came from T cells, B-cell-depleted T cells, or PBMCs.

The authors' processing: How many nucleated cells were present was estimated from reference gene primer amplification. Assay used: immunoSEQ multiplex PCR; TCRdb lists only in-frame clones, some missing. The D gene and trimming were derived from the DNA, and the V and J assignments and clone size from that table. Of under 250,000 clones in the sample, about 87% are singletons; the top ten hold 2.5% to 3%. Participants were aged roughly 18 to 90 years, lived in about two dozen US areas, and enrolled virtually. Cohort placement rested on clinical history that participants reported themselves. The CDR3 has 12 amino acids. V lost 6 bases, J lost 5 bases, and 7 bases lay in between. Per the germline V gene, CDR1 is LNHDA and CDR2 is SQIVND (reference sequence).

The sequencing input was PBMCs or T cells enriched from blood (not recorded which). The source of this sequence is a woman under 40 with acute COVID-19. The V call is TRBV19, the J call TRBJ2-2; no clear D gene. The CDR3 DNA reads TGTGCCAGTAGGGCCGGGACCGGGGAGCTGTTTTTT. Protein sequence: CASRAGTGELFF.